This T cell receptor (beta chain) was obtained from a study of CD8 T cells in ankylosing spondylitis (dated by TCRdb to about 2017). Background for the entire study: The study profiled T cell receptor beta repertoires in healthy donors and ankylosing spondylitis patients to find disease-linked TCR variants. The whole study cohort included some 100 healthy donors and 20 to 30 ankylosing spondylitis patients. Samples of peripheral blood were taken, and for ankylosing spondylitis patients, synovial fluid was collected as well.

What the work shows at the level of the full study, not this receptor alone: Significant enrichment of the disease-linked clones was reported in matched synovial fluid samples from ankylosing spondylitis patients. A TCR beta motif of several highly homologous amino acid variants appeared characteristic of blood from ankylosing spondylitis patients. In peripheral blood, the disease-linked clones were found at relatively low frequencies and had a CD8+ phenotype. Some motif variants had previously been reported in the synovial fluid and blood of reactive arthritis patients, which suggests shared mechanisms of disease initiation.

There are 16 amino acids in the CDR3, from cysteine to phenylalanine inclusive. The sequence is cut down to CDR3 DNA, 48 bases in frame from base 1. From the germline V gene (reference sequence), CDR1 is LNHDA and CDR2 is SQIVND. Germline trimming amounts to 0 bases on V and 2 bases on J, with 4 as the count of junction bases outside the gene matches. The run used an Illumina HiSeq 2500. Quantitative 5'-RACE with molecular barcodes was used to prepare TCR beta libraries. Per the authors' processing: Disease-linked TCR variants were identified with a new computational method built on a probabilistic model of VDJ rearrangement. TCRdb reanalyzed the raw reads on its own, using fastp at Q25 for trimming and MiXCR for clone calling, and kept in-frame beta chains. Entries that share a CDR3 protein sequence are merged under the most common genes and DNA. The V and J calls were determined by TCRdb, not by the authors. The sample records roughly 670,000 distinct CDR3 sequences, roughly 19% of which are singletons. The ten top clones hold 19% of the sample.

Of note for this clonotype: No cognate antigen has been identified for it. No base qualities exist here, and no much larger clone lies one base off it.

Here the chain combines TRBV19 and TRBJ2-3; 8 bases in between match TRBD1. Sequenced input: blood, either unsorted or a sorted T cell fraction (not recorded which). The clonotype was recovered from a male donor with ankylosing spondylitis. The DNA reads TGTGCCAGTAGTATAGAGGGGGACAGGTTCACAGATACGCAGTATTTT. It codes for CASSIEGDRFTDTQYF.